The following is a T cell receptor (beta chain) sequence with its context. Its antigen is still unknown. Per-base qualities were not stored, and no clone one base away is much larger. The germline V gene encodes CDR1 WNHNN and CDR2 SYGVQD (reference sequence). Here V drops 3 bases and J drops 4 bases, and the junction holds 4 bases not matched to any gene. The CDR3 holds 15 amino acids from the cysteine to the phenylalanine. The retained sequence is limited to the CDR3, 45 bases, with the frame set at the first base. Ophthalmopathy patients had moderately to severely active disease, with a Clinical Activity Score of 3 or more, a NOSPECS grade of 4 or more, and a disease duration of less than 3 months. Patients with uncontrolled infections, other autoimmune diseases, pregnancy or lactation were excluded. Diagnoses relied on clinical symptoms, serum thyroxine and TRAb, thyroid ultrasound and orbital computed tomography. Ficoll-Paque density gradient centrifugation was used to isolate PBMCs from around 10 ml of fresh peripheral blood. Total RNA was extracted using Trizol reagent, and RNA quality was assessed on an Agilent 2100 Bioanalyzer.

This entry belongs to a study of T cells in Graves' hyperthyroidism and ophthalmopathy (dated by TCRdb to the late 2010s). Concerning the study at large: Peripheral blood samples were taken at initial diagnosis, before any treatment was given. The study also compared thyroid tissue and blood T-cell repertoires from a handful of Graves' hyperthyroidism patients. Whether ophthalmopathy could be predicted prospectively was tested in an independent validation cohort made up of under 20 hyperthyroidism patients plus 17 patients who later progressed to ophthalmopathy. A discovery cohort of about a hundred patients, 43 with Graves' ophthalmopathy and fewer than 65 with stable Graves' hyperthyroidism, was used to find distinguishing TCR V-J signatures. The paper reports TCR Vbeta CDR3 sequencing of fewer than 150 peripheral blood samples: approximately 41 ophthalmopathy, around 80 hyperthyroidism and roughly 17 progressor patients. Once sampling was done, hyperthyroidism patients were given methimazole at a starting dose of 30 mg daily, whereas ophthalmopathy patients were given high-dose intravenous methylprednisolone. The 75 to 100 discovery patients were randomly divided into training and test sets at a 7:3 ratio.

The paper as a whole reports these results and caveats: A model built on a 13 V-J signature distinguished ophthalmopathy from stable hyperthyroidism, reaching around 90% sensitivity and around 81% specificity in cross-validation and 80%/75% in testing. No statistical method was used to set the sample size in advance, and investigators knew the group allocation. Most expanded thyroid clonotypes (frequency above 0.001) were also found in blood, which suggests that blood repertoires may mirror thyroid immune responses. During validation, the model predicted progression to ophthalmopathy a median of about 6.3 months ahead of onset, with more than 60% sensitivity and 72.22% specificity.

The TCR beta CDR3 regions were amplified from the RNA transcripts. The TCR CDR3 was subjected to a first round of RT-PCR using the HTBI primer set and the Qiagen OneStep RT-PCR kit. A second multiplex PCR round built the libraries, followed by size selection and purification. Libraries were sequenced paired-end with 100 bp reads on an Illumina HiSeq2000. From the authors' description of their analysis: Raw data were processed with SOAPnuke, discarding reads with adapters, uncalled bases, mean Phred below 15, or no exact constant-primer or identifier match. COPE v1.2.5 was used to merge high-quality paired reads, and clonotypes were defined as unique nucleotide sequences. MiTCR v1.1 was used to align the clonotypes against IMGT TRBV, TRBD and TRBJ reference segments. The analysis included only V-J combinations with a frequency above 0.0001, which together covered 99% to 99.2% of the repertoires. A TCS score was defined as the ratio between F50 (clonal expansion) and ExV (chaos), using BLOSUM62-based TCRdist between CDR3 peptides within each V-J. Welch's t-statistics and random forest reduced some 510 V-J features to roughly 13, which were used in a naive Bayes classifier (R e1071). Using fastp trimming at Q25 and MiXCR clonotype assembly, TCRdb reanalyzed the public sequencing data and kept in-frame beta chains. Each record represents a unique CDR3 protein, reported with the most common genes and DNA among its rows. The V and J calls here are based on TCRdb, not the publication. For this sample there are approximately 600,000 distinct CDR3 sequences; under 25% appear just once. The ten largest clonotypes hold under 35% of the sample.

The origin of this receptor is a man aged 25 to 40 with Graves' ophthalmopathy. The specimen was blood. This sequence uses TRBV10-1 and TRBJ2-2; TRBD1 fits 8 bases in the junction. This receptor has the CDR3 CASSDVTGVTGELFF. The DNA is TGCGCCAGCAGTGATGTGACAGGGGTCACCGGGGAGCTGTTTTTT.